The 24 T cell receptor beta chains in this list originate from one sample, sequenced in a study of blood T cell repertoires in COVID-19. The table came from immunoSEQ multiplex PCR; TCRdb's copy has only in-frame clones and leaves some out. Of some 230,000 clones in the sample, more than 75% were seen once. The sample consisted of peripheral blood. The receptor source for this set is a man in his fifties or sixties who had recovered from COVID-19.

The chain employs TRBV5-5 and TRBJ1-2; D is possibly TRBD1 (6 bases). Germline V CDR1 and CDR2: SGHKS, YYEKEE (reference sequence). Trimming shortened V by 2 bases and J by 4 bases, and 12 bases separated the two germline ends. The CDR3 extends over 14 amino acids. CDR3 residues: CASSFQGPAYGYTF. The CDR3 region has the DNA TGTGCCAGCAGCTTCCAGGGGCCAGCCTATGGCTACACCTTC.

This chain links TRBV20-1 with TRBJ2-2; D call uncertain. Trimming took off 3 bases at V and 6 bases at J, with 5 bases between the two ends. Germline values: CDR1 DFQATT, CDR2 SNEGSKA (reference sequence). This CDR3 region has 11 residues. The chain's CDR3 is CSASLSGELFF. In DNA, the CDR3 is TGCAGTGCTAGTCTGTCCGGGGAGCTGTTTTTT.

The chain joins TRBV18 to TRBJ2-7, with TRBD2 identical over 8 bases. J was trimmed by 0 bases and V by 0 bases; bases with no gene match: 4. The CDR3 extends over 16 amino acids. CDR1 is KGHSH, CDR2 LQKENI, per germline. In DNA, the CDR3 is TGTGCCAGCTCACCACCGGGCCTAGCGGGCTCCTACGAGCAGTACTTC. This sequence encodes CASSPPGLAGSYEQYF.

The CDR3 here is CASWWGQGTYEQYF. The DNA of the CDR3 is TGTGCCAGCTGGTGGGGACAGGGTACTTACGAGCAGTACTTC. The gene calls are TRBV27 and TRBJ2-7; 9 bases are shared with TRBD1. CDR1 is MNHEY, CDR2 SMNVEV, per germline (reference sequence). The CDR3 is 14 amino acids. The junction had 9 bases not matched to a gene; V was cut back by 8 bases and J by 4 bases.

CDR3 in DNA: TGCGCCAGCAGCTTGGGCGCCAGGGGACCCAATCAGCCCCAGCATTTT. Protein: CASSLGARGPNQPQHF. This sequence joins TRBV5-1 and TRBJ1-5; perhaps TRBD1 as D (6 bases). The CDR3 is made up of 16 amino acids. Germline V CDR1 and CDR2: SGHRS, YFSETQ. The V and J ends lost 0 bases and 3 bases respectively, with 13 bases between them.

This chain uses TRBV5-6 with TRBJ1-2, with 8 bases aligning to TRBD1. The V and J ends lost 3 bases and 4 bases, in that order; junction bases with no gene match: 8. Germline V lookup: CDR1 SGHDT, CDR2 YYEEEE. The CDR3 totals 15 residues. The CDR3 DNA follows: TGTGCCAGCAGCTCACCGGGACAGGCCCTCTATGGCTACACCTTC. Residues: CASSSPGQALYGYTF.

V is TRBV9 and J is TRBJ2-5, with 7 nucleotides matching TRBD1. CDR1 SGDLS and CDR2 YYNGEE come from the germline V gene. J lost 2 bases, V lost 4 bases, and 5 bases had no gene match. The CDR3 contains 14 residues. CDR3 residues: CASSTRTGQETQYF. Written as DNA, the CDR3 is TGTGCCAGCAGCACGCGGACAGGTCAAGAGACCCAGTACTTC.

The chain uses TRBV28 and TRBJ2-2, with TRBD2 identical over 7 bases. The CDR3 has 15 residues. The junction had 7 bases not matched to a gene; V was cut back by 7 bases and J by 2 bases. The germline gives CDR1 MDHEN, CDR2 SYDVKM. The CDR3 coding sequence is TGTGCCAGCACCGCCGGACTAGACAACACCGGGGAGCTGTTTTTT. Translating it yields CASTAGLDNTGELFF.

The V gene is TRBV18, the J gene TRBJ2-2, with 12 bases fitting TRBD2. After removal of 0 bases from V and 4 bases from J, the junction contained 0 bases not matched to a gene. The germline CDR1 and CDR2 sequences are KGHSH and LQKENI. This CDR3 has 16 residues. DNA for the CDR3: TGTGCCAGCTCACCACCGACTAGCGGGAGCACCGGGGAGCTGTTTTTT. Translation: CASSPPTSGSTGELFF.

The rearrangement links TRBV2 to TRBJ2-1; no definite D call. Germline CDR1 is SNHLY and CDR2 is FYNNEI. Trimming shortened V by 5 bases and J by 8 bases, and 16 bases separated the two germline ends. The CDR3 contains 14 residues. As DNA, the CDR3 is TGTGCCAGCAGTTGGTACGGGTCTCGCGATGAGCAGTTCTTC. Translation gives CASSWYGSRDEQFF.

About this clone: Distinct nucleotide sequences in the sample also encode this CDR3. V and J are TRBV6-5 and TRBJ2-1; no firm D call. Germline V lookup: CDR1 MNHEY, CDR2 SVGAGI. The germline V and J ends were trimmed by 8 bases and 7 bases, with 9 bases remaining between them. The CDR3 sequence is 11 residues long. The CDR3 loop reads CASSLRNEQFF. Written as DNA, the CDR3 is TGTGCCAGCTCTCTTAGAAATGAGCAGTTCTTC.

This clone has a handful of counts. The chain combines TRBV6-7 with TRBJ2-2, with TRBD1 identical over 12 bases. TRBV6-7 is noted as an ORF with a role that remains uncertain. V shed 0 bases and J 5 bases; nucleotides not matched to a gene: 10. This CDR3 spans 19 amino acids. This CDR3 reads CASSYSGTGGKTGTGELFF. Here the CDR3 DNA reads TGTGCCAGCAGTTACTCCGGGACAGGGGGCAAAACTGGGACCGGGGAGCTGTTTTTT.

The chain couples TRBV15 to TRBJ2-5; 9 positions agree with TRBD1. V gave up 0 bases and J gave up 5 bases; unmatched junction bases: 7. CDR1 is LNHNV and CDR2 is YYDKDF in the germline V gene (reference sequence). The CDR3 contains 16 residues. This chain's CDR3 is CATSRDTGQGVETQYF. The CDR3 nucleotides read TGTGCCACCAGCAGAGATACGGGACAGGGAGTGGAGACCCAGTACTTC.

This chain joins TRBV4-1 and TRBJ2-5; TRBD1 matches at 7 bases. The CDR3 totals 15 residues. J was trimmed by 2 bases and V by 5 bases; bases with no gene match: 8. In germline, CDR1 is MGHRA, CDR2 YSYEKL. The CDR3 coding sequence is TGCGCCAGCAGCGCACCCGGGACAGCTCAAGAGACCCAGTACTTC. As protein: CASSAPGTAQETQYF.

This chain connects TRBV29-1 to TRBJ1-1; 7 bases align to TRBD1. Germline assignment: CDR1 SQVTM and CDR2 ANQGSEA. The J segment lost 0 bases and the V segment lost 5 bases, leaving 12 bases of the junction unmatched. The CDR3 runs to 16 residues. The CDR3 protein is CSVYPRDRAMNTEAFF. In nucleotides, the CDR3 is TGCAGCGTTTACCCCCGCGACAGGGCAATGAACACTGAAGCTTTCTTT.

V and J are TRBV10-1 and TRBJ1-6; no reliable D call. This CDR3 comprises 13 residues. With 0 bases removed from V and 8 bases from J, the gap between germline ends came to 5 bases. CDR1 and CDR2 from the germline V gene are WNHNN and SYGVQD (reference sequence). DNA of the CDR3: TGCGCCAGCAGTGAGTCCCGGGATTCACCCCTCCACTTT. It specifies CASSESRDSPLHF.

The chain recombines TRBV29-1 with TRBJ2-3; D is unresolved. CDR1 and CDR2 (germline): SQVTM, ANQGSEA. Between the trimmed V and J ends, which lost 6 bases and 2 bases, there was a span of 6 bases. This CDR3 region has 11 residues. The CDR3 here is CSVLPTDTQYF. The CDR3 nucleotides read TGCAGCGTACTCCCCACAGATACGCAGTATTTT.

This chain links TRBV5-1 with TRBJ2-1; TRBD2 agrees at 7 bases. The CDR3 totals 15 residues. Germline-derived CDR1 and CDR2 are SGHRS and YFSETQ. J gave up 7 bases and V 1 base, and 8 bases lay outside the gene matches. The CDR3 reads CASSLSGGRLNEQFF. In nucleotides, the CDR3 is TGCGCCAGCAGCTTGTCCGGCGGGAGACTAAATGAGCAGTTCTTC.

The chain joins TRBV6-5 to TRBJ1-6; D possibly corresponds to TRBD1 (5 bases). The CDR3 consists of 16 residues. Per germline, CDR1 MNHEY and CDR2 SVGAGI. With 2 bases removed from V and 0 bases from J, the gap between germline ends came to 8 bases. CDR3 residues: CASSYRQGSYNSPLHF. In DNA form, the CDR3 reads TGTGCCAGCAGTTACAGGCAGGGCTCCTATAATTCACCCCTCCACTTT.

This clone was detected once. V and J are TRBV5-5 and TRBJ2-1; 8 bases fit TRBD1. V was clipped by 1 base and J by 2 bases; unmatched bases: 2. The CDR3 is 15 amino acids. The germline V gene has CDR1 SGHKS and CDR2 YYEKEE (reference sequence). The CDR3 sequence: CASSLWTGTYNEQFF. The CDR3 region has the DNA TGTGCCAGCAGCTTGTGGACAGGGACCTACAATGAGCAGTTCTTC.

Written as DNA, the CDR3 is TGTGCCAGCAGCTTCAAACTAGCGGGAGGCCCAGATACGCAGTATTTT. Residues: CASSFKLAGGPDTQYF. This sequence joins TRBV7-2 and TRBJ2-3, with 12 bases lining up with TRBD2. Germline values: CDR1 SGHTA, CDR2 FQGNSA. This CDR3 is built from 16 residues. Trimming removed 3 bases from V and 4 bases from J; junction bases left unmatched: 5.

This clone was seen once. J is TRBJ2-2 and V is TRBV7-2, with 11 bases lining up with TRBD2. CDR3 length: 16 residues. The germline V gene encodes CDR1 SGHTA and CDR2 FQGNSA. V was pared by 1 base and J by 7 bases, with 5 bases of the junction left unmatched. CDR3 protein: CASSLELAGAVGELFF. The CDR3 nucleotides read TGTGCCAGCAGCTTAGAACTAGCGGGAGCCGTCGGGGAGCTGTTTTTT.

This chain uses TRBV30 with TRBJ2-3, with D unresolved. This CDR3 spans 11 amino acids. V was pared by 2 bases and J by 4 bases, with 4 bases between. CDR1 is GTSNPN and CDR2 is SVGIG in the germline V gene (reference sequence). CDR3 nucleotides: TGTGCCTGGAGTCTCCCAGATACGCAGTATTTT. Translation: CAWSLPDTQYF.

This clone occurred a few times. The genes are TRBV10-2 and TRBJ2-7; 11 bases are shared with TRBD2. CDR3 length: 15 residues. The V and J ends lost 6 bases and 3 bases, in that order; junction bases with no gene match: 7. Germline CDR1 is WSHSY and CDR2 is SAAADI. The CDR3, as DNA: TGCGCCAGCAGACTAGGACTAGCGGGCCGCTACGAGCAGTACTTC. This codes for CASRLGLAGRYEQYF.